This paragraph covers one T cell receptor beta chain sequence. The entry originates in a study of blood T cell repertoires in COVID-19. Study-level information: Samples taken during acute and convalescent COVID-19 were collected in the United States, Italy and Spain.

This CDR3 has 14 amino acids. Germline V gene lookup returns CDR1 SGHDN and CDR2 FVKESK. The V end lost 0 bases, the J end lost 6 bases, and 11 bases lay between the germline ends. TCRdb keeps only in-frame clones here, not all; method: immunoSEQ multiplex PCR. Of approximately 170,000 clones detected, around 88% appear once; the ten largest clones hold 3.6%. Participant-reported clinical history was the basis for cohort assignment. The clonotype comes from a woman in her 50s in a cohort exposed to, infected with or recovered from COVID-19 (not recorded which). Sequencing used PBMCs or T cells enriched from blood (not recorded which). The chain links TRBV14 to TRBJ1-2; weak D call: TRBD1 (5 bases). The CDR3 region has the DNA TGTGCCAGCAGCCAAGATTATGCAGGGAATGGCTACACCTTC. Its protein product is CASSQDYAGNGYTF. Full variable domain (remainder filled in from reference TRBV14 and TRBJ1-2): EAGVTQFPSHSVIEKGQTVTLRCDPISGHDNLYWYRRVMGKEIKFLLHFVKESKQDESGMPNNRFLAERTGGTYSTLKVQPAELEDSGVYFCASSQDYAGNGYTFGSGTRLTVV.